This record looks at one TCR beta chain sequence and its context. Its antigen has not been determined. No base qualities exist here, and no much larger clone lies one base off it. The data belong to a study of vaccination and CD4 T cells after COVID-19 (dated by TCRdb to the early 2020s). General notes on the study: Convalescent patients had a positive SARS-CoV-2 result on nasal swab PCR, and of these patients, several had mild disease and one had severe disease. Post-COVID blood samples from convalescent patients were collected a median of roughly 100 days after diagnosis, with a range of roughly 35 to 170 days. Control cultures received a CEFX viral epitope pool as the positive control, an HIV-1 Nef peptide pool as the negative control, or no peptide. The convalescent cohort included six males and four females, with two Hispanic individuals, seven Caucasians, two Asians and one multiracial person. In 10 COVID-19 convalescent patients and a handful of infection-naive healthy vaccine recipients, the spike-specific CD4+ TCR repertoire before mRNA vaccination was compared with the repertoire after mRNA vaccination. Post-vaccine blood samples were collected a median of about 11 weeks after the second vaccine dose, ranging from roughly 14 to 241 days. The cultures were stimulated with overlapping spike peptide pools from SARS-CoV-2 and from the common cold coronaviruses HCoV-NL63, HCoV-OC43 and HCoV-229E. Participants got two doses of the Pfizer-BioNTech BNT162b2 vaccine (n=8) or two doses of the Moderna mRNA-1273 vaccine (n=2). Here is what the overall study found, with its caveats: Relatively few convalescent patients were included in the study, and early timepoints after natural infection were not analyzed. Although the median number of SARS-CoV-2-reactive clonotypes went up from roughly 20 after infection to 35 to 40 after vaccination, the increase was not significant. Nearly all vaccine-specific clones in convalescent patients (304 of 307) were mono-reactive for SARS-CoV-2 spike rather than cross-reactive with common cold coronaviruses. In convalescent patients, a median approximately 90% of post-vaccine SARS-CoV-2-reactive clones were detected only after vaccination, suggesting vaccine-specific priming.

V was cut back by 1 base and J by 4 bases, leaving a gap of 10 bases between them. Per the germline V gene, KGHSH is the CDR1 and LQKENI is the CDR2. The cysteine opens and the phenylalanine closes a CDR3 of 14 amino acids. Of the read, only the CDR3 DNA is kept; its 42 bases are in frame from base 1. The library was built by means of PCR. DNA from cultured CD4+ T cells underwent TCR sequencing with the Oncomine TCR Beta short-read assay at the Johns Hopkins FTIC core. The QIAamp micro DNA kit was used to extract genomic DNA from the cultured CD4+ T cells. Oncomine TCR Beta libraries from cultured CD4+ T cells were pooled using unique dual indexes and sequenced on an Illumina iSeq 100. Processing in the source paper ran as follows. Non-productive sequences were filtered out, and CDR3s that did not start with C, did not end with F or W, or were shorter than 7 amino acids were discarded. Antigen-specific clonotypes were identified with the MANAFEST web application by comparing peptide-stimulated wells with reference and other culture wells. For a clone to be called positive, the clone needed an FDR below 0.05, an odds ratio above 5, and a productive frequency above 0.1% in at least two of three replicate wells. Cross-reactive clonotypes were defined as significantly expanded in both SARS-CoV-2 spike wells and at least one common cold coronavirus spike condition. Levenshtein distances (stringdist) and unrooted phylogenetic trees (ape) in R version 3.6.1 were used to assess CDR3 homology. TCRdb reanalyzed the raw reads on its own, using fastp at Q25 for trimming and MiXCR for clone calling, and kept in-frame beta chains. A single entry per CDR3 protein holds the most common genes and DNA from its merged rows. TCRdb assigned the V and J calls; the authors' analysis was not used. The sample table records roughly 19,000 distinct CDR3 sequences; about 68% of these occur just once. The ten largest clones add up to approximately 3.7% of the sample.

The treatment or condition label for this specimen denotes: approximately 9-day PBMC culture with coronavirus spike peptide pools or control peptides (ViraFEST assay). The study used the ViraFEST assay, which expanded antigen-specific T cells with peptide pools and then identified expanded clonotypes by TCR sequencing. The positive SARS-CoV-2 PCR tests of the convalescent patients were dated from March to December 2020, before the Alpha, Beta and Delta variants emerged in the United States. Each well held some 2 million PBMCs cultured with 9 to 10 ug/ml peptide pools in IMDM containing 5% human AB serum and 10 IU/ml IL-2. On days 3 and 7, half of the culture medium was replaced with fresh IL-2-containing medium. Once the cells had been in culture for 9 to 10 days, the EasySep CD4+ T cell isolation kit was used to isolate CD4+ T cells by negative selection. Ficoll-Paque Plus gradient centrifugation was used to isolate PBMCs from whole blood, and the isolated PBMCs were then either used fresh or cryopreserved at -140C. Triplicate wells were generally used for each culture condition.

Sequenced input: CD4+ T cells from blood, cultured in vitro. The clonotype originates from a human donor who had recovered from COVID-19. Recombination connected TRBV18 to TRBJ2-5, with the D gene not clear enough to name. The DNA reads as follows: TGTGCCAGCTCACCACGGGCGCGATCAGAGACCCAGTACTTC. Its protein product is CASSPRARSETQYF.